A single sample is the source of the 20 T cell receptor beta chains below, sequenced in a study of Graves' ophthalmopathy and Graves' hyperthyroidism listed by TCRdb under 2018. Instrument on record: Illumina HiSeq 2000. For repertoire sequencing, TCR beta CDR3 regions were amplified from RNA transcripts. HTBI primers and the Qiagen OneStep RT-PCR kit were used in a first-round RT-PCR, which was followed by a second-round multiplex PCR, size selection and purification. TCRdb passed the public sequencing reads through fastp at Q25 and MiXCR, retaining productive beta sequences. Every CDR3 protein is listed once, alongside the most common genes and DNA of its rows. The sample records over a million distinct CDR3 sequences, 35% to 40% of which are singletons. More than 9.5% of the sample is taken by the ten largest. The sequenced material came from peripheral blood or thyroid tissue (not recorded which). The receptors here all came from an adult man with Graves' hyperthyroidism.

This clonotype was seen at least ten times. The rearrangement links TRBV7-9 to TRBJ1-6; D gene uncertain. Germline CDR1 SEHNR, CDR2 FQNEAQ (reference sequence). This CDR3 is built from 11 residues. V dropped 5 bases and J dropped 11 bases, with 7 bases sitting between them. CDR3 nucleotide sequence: TGTGCCAGCAGCCACCTGACACCCCTCCACTTT. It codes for CASSHLTPLHF. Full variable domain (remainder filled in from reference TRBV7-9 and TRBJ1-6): DTGVSQNPRHKITKRGQNVTFRCDPISEHNRLYWYRQTLGQGPEFLTYFQNEAQLEKSRLLSDRFSAERPKGSFSTLEIQRTEQGDSAMYLCASSHLTPLHFGNGTRLTVT.

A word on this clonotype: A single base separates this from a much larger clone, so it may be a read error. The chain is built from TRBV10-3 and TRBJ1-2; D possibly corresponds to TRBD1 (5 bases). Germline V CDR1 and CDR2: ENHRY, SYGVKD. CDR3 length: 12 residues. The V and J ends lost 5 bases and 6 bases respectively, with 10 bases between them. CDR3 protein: CAISYRGDGYTF. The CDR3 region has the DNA TGTGCCATCAGTTATCGGGGGGATGGCTACACCTTC.

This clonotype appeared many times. The DNA for the CDR3 is TGTGCCAGCAGCTATGGACCCCACTCTGGAAACACCATATATTTT. Protein product: CASSYGPHSGNTIYF. The chain has TRBV5-6 and TRBJ1-3; D is unclear. CDR1 is SGHDT, CDR2 YYEEEE, per germline. Trimming removed 3 bases at V and 0 bases at J, with 10 bases between. The CDR3 consists of 15 residues.

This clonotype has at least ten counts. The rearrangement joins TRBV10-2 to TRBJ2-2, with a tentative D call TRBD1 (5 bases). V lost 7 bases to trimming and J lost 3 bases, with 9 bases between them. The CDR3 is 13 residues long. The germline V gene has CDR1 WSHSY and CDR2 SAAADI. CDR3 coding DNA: TGCGCCAGCAACCCGACAGACACCGGGGAGCTGTTTTTT. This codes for CASNPTDTGELFF.

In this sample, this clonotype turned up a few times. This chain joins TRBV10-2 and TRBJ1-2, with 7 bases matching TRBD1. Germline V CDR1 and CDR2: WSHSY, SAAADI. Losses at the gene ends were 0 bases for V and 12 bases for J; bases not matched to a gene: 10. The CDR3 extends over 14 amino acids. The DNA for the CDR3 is TGCGCCAGCAGTGAGTCGACAGGGCCCCATTCAGACACCTTC. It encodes CASSESTGPHSDTF.

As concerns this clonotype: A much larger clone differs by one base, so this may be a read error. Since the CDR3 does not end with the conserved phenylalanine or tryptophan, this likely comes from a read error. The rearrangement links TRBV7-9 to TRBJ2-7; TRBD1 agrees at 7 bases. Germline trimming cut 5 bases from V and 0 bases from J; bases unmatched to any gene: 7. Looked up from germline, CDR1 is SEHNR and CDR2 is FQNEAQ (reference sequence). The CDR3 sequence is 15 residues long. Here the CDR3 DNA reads TGTGCCAGCAGCAGTGACAGGGAGATCTCCTACGAGCAGTACCTC. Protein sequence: CASSSDREISYEQYL.

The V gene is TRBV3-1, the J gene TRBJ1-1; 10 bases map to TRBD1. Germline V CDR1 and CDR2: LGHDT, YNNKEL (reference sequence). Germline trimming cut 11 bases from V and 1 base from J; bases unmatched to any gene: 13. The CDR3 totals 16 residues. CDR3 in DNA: TGTGCCTTCAAGGGACAGGGGAGAGTAGGGAACACTGAAGCTTTCTTT. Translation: CAFKGQGRVGNTEAFF.

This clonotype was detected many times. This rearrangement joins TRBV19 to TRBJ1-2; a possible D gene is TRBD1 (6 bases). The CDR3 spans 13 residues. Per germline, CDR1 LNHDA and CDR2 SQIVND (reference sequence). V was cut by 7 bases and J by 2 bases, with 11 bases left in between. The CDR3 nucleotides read TGTGCCAGTATCAACAGGGAAAACTATGGCTACACCTTC. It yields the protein CASINRENYGYTF.

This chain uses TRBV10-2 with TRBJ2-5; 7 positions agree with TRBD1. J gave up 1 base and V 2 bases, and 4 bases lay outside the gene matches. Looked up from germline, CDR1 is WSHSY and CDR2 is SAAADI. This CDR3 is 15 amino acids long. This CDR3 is CASSEKHRGQETQYF. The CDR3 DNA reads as TGCGCCAGCAGTGAGAAACACAGGGGCCAAGAGACCCAGTACTTC.

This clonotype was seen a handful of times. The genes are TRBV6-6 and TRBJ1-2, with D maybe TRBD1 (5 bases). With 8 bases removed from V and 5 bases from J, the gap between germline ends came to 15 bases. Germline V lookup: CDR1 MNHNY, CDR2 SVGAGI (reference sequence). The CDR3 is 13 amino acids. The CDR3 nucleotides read TGTGCCAGCGGTTTATGGGGGTGGTATGGCTACACCTTC. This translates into CASGLWGWYGYTF.

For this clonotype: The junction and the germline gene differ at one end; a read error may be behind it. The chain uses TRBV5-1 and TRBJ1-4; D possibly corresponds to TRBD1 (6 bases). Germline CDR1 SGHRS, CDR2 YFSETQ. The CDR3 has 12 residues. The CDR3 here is CASSLVGGDQFF. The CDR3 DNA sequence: TGTGCCAGCAGCTTAGTCGGGGGCGATCAGTTTTTT.

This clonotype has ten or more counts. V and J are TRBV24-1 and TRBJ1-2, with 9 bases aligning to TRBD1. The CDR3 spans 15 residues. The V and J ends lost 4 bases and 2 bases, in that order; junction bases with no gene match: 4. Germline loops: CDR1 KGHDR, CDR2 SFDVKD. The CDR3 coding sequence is TGTGCCACCAGTGACCGGGACAGGGCAAACTATGGCTACACCTTC. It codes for CATSDRDRANYGYTF.

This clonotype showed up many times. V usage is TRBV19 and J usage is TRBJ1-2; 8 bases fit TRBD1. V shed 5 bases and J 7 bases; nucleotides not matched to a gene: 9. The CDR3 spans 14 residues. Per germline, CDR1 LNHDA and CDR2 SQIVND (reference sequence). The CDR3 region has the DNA TGTGCCAGTAGTTCCCGTGGACAGGGATCTGGCTACACCTTC. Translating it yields CASSSRGQGSGYTF.

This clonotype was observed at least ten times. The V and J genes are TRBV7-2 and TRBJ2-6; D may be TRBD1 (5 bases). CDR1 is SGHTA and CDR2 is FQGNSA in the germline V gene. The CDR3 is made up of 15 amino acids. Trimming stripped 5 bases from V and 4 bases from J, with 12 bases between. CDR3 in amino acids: CASSLRVTGANVLTF. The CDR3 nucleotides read TGTGCCAGCAGCCTCAGGGTAACCGGGGCCAACGTCCTGACTTTC.

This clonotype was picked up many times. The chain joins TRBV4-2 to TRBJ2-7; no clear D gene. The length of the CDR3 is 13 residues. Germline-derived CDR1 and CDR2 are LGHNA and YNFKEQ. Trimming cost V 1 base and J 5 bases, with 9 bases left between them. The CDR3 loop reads CASSQVGKHEQYF. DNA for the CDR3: TGTGCCAGCAGCCAAGTGGGGAAGCACGAGCAGTACTTC.

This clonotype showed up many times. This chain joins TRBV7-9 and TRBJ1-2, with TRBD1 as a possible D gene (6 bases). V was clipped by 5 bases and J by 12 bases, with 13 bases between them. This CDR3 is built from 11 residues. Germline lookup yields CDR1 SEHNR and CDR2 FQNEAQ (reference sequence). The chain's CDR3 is CASSESKGDTF. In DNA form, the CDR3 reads TGTGCCAGCAGCGAGTCGAAGGGGGACACCTTC.

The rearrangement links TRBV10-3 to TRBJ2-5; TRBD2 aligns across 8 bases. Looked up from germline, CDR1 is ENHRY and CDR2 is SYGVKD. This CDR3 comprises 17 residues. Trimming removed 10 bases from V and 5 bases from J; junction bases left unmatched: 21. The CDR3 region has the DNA TGTGCCAGCAGCGGGCTCGGGGGGGCCGGGTCTCTGGAGACCCAGTACTTC. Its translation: CASSGLGGAGSLETQYF.

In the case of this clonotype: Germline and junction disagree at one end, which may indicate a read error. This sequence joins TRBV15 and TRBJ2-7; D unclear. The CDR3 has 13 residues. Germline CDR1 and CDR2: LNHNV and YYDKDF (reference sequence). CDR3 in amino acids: CATIRTVGDEQYF. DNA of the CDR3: TGTGCCACCATCAGAACGGTCGGCGACGAGCAGTACTTC. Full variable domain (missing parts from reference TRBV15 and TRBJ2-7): DAMVIQNPRYQVTQFGKPVTLSCSQTLNHNVMYWYQQKSSQAPKLLFHYYDKDFNNEADTPDNFQSRRPNTSFCFLDIRSPGLGDTAMYLCATIRTVGDEQYFGPGTRLTVT.

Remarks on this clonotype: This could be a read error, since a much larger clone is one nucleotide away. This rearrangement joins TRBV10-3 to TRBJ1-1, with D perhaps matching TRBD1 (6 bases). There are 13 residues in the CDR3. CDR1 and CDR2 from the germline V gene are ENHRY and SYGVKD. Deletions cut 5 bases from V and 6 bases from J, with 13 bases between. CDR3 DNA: TGTGCCATCAGTCCCACAGGGACGGCTGAAGCTTTCTTT. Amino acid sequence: CAISPTGTAEAFF.

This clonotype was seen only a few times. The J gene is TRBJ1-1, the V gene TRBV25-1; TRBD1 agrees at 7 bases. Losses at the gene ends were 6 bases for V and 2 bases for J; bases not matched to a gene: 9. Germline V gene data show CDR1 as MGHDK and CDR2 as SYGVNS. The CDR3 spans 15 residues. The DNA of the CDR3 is TGTGCCAGCAGCCAAGCAGACAGGGTTAACACTGAAGCTTTCTTT. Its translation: CASSQADRVNTEAFF.